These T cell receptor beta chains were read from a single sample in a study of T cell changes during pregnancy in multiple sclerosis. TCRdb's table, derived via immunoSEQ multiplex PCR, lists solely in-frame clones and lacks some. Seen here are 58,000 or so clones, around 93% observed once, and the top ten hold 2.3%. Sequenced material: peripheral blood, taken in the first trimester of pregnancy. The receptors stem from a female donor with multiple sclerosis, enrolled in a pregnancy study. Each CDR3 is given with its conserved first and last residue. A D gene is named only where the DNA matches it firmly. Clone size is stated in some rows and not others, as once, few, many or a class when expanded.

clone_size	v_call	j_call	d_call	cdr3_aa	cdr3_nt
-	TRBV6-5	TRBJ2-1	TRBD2	CASSYFSGRHNEQFF	TGTGCCAGCAGTTACTTCAGCGGGAGACACAATGAGCAGTTCTTC
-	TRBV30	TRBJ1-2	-	CAWNRVYGYTF	TGTGCCTGGAACAGGGTTTATGGCTACACCTTC
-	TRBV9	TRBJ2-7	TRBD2	CASSVEPTSGYYEQYF	TGTGCCAGCAGCGTAGAACCCACTAGCGGGTACTACGAGCAGTACTTC
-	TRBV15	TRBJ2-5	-	CATSGGQGVETQYF	TGTGCCACCAGCGGCGGACAAGGAGTGGAGACCCAGTACTTC
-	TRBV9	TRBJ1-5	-	CASSPDSYSNQPQHF	TGTGCCAGCAGCCCGGACAGTTATAGCAATCAGCCCCAGCATTTT
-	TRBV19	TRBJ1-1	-	CASLRLGARFEAFF	TGTGCCAGTTTACGTTTGGGGGCGAGATTTGAAGCTTTCTTT
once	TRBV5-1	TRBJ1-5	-	CASSLYPEGSLANQPQHF	TGCGCCAGCAGCTTGTATCCGGAGGGGAGTCTTGCCAATCAGCCCCAGCATTTT
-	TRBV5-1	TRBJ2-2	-	CASSLVAGANTGELFF	TGCGCCAGCAGCTTGGTGGCAGGGGCCAACACCGGGGAGCTGTTTTTT
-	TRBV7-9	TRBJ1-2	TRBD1	CASSSGTVGSYGYTF	TGTGCCAGCAGCTCCGGGACAGTAGGTTCCTATGGCTACACCTTC
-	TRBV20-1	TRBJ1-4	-	CSASNSEKLFF	TGCAGTGCTAGCAATTCTGAAAAACTGTTTTTT
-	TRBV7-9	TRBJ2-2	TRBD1	CASSDRGLPLNTGELFF	TGTGCCAGCAGTGACAGGGGGCTACCATTGAACACCGGGGAGCTGTTTTTT
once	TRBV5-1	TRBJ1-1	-	CASSLLGPMNTEAFF	TGCGCCAGCAGCTTGCTAGGCCCAATGAACACTGAAGCTTTCTTT
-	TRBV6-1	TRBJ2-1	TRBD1	CASRGGGEQFF	TGTGCCAGCAGAGGGGGCGGTGAGCAGTTCTTC
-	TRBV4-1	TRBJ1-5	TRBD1	CASSLIAGTGISNQPQHF	TGCGCCAGCAGCCTGATCGCCGGGACAGGGATTAGCAATCAGCCCCAGCATTTT
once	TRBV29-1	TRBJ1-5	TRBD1	CSVGGLNQPQHF	TGCAGCGTAGGGGGCCTAAATCAGCCCCAGCATTTT
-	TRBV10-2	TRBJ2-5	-	CASATGETQYF	TGCGCCAGCGCGACTGGGGAGACCCAGTACTTC
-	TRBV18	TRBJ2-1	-	CASSPQGFEQFF	TGTGCCAGCTCACCGCAGGGTTTCGAGCAGTTCTTC
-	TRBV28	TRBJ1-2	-	CASSPGIYGYTF	TGTGCCAGCAGTCCGGGTATTTATGGCTACACCTTC
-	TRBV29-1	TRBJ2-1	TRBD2	CSVEEGGRPGVNEQFF	TGCAGCGTTGAAGAAGGCGGGAGGCCCGGGGTCAATGAGCAGTTCTTC
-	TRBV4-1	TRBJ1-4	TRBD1	CASSPTDRSNEKLFF	TGCGCCAGCAGCCCAACGGACAGGAGTAATGAAAAACTGTTTTTT